The 22 T cell receptor beta chains listed next were all sequenced from one sample in a study of cytomegalovirus exposure and HLA in healthy donors. Primers included in the PCR were 60 Vbeta and 13 Jbeta primers. Clones were sequenced by immunoSEQ multiplex PCR, and TCRdb holds only the in-frame ones, with some missing. The sample consists of about 140,000 clones, around three quarters of them appearing once. Sequenced material: PBMCs. These receptor sequences come from a man aged 40-55 years in good health and CMV-seropositive.

This clone was counted a single time. The V gene is TRBV28, the J gene TRBJ2-5, with 12 positions matching TRBD2. The ends lost 2 bases at V and 3 bases at J; junction bases unmatched: 4. The CDR3 totals 16 residues. The germline V gene encodes CDR1 MDHEN and CDR2 SYDVKM. CDR3 in DNA: TGTGCCAGCAGTTTAGTGAGACTAGCGGGGGAAGAGACCCAGTACTTC. Translation gives CASSLVRLAGEETQYF.

V usage is TRBV18 and J usage is TRBJ1-4, with D perhaps matching TRBD1 (6 bases). The CDR3 contains 14 residues. The V gene's germline CDR1 is KGHSH and CDR2 LQKENI. Trimming cost V 6 bases and J 0 bases, with 8 bases left between them. The CDR3, as DNA: TGTGCCAGCTCCAGGGGTTCAACTAATGAAAAACTGTTTTTT. Protein product: CASSRGSTNEKLFF.

CDR3 DNA sequence: TGTGCCAGCAGCCTAAGGGGAGGAAGCTCCTACAATGAGCAGTTCTTC. Its translation: CASSLRGGSSYNEQFF. V and J are TRBV7-6 and TRBJ2-1; weak D call: TRBD2 (6 bases). The CDR3 length is 16 residues. Germline V lookup: CDR1 SGHVS, CDR2 FNYEAQ. Trimming pared 5 bases from V and 0 bases from J, leaving 14 bases between.

The chain is built from TRBV28 and TRBJ1-2, with TRBD1 as a possible D gene (6 bases). V shed 5 bases and J shed 1 base, with 14 bases lying between them. The CDR3 is 15 amino acids. CDR1 is MDHEN and CDR2 is SYDVKM in the germline V gene. This CDR3 reads CASSLGGQHNYGYTF. The CDR3 DNA reads as TGTGCCAGCAGTCTAGGAGGACAGCATAACTATGGCTACACCTTC.

The rearrangement joins TRBV2 to TRBJ2-7, with 10 nucleotides matching TRBD2. This CDR3 spans 14 amino acids. The V gene's germline CDR1 is SNHLY and CDR2 FYNNEI. V was clipped by 7 bases and J by 6 bases; unmatched bases: 9. The CDR3 DNA is TGTGCCAGCATAAGAAGCGGGAGGGTCCTCGAGCAGTACTTC. Amino acid sequence: CASIRSGRVLEQYF.

This chain joins TRBV5-1 and TRBJ2-3, with D unresolved. The germline gives CDR1 SGHRS, CDR2 YFSETQ. The CDR3 is 16 residues long. V lost 4 bases, J lost 5 bases, and 20 bases lay in between. CDR3 sequence: CASSELNPSRGDTQYF. DNA for the CDR3: TGCGCCAGCAGCGAGCTTAATCCCTCGAGAGGAGATACGCAGTATTTT. Variable domain in full (rest from reference TRBV5-1 and TRBJ2-3): KAGVTQTPRYLIKTRGQQVTLSCSPISGHRSVSWYQQTPGQGLQFLFEYFSETQRNKGNFPGRFSGRQFSNSRSEMNVSTLELGDSALYLCASSELNPSRGDTQYFGPGTRLTVL.

This chain links TRBV4-3 with TRBJ2-2; possibly TRBD1 for D (6 bases). CDR1 LGHNA and CDR2 YSLEER come from the germline V gene. The ends were cut back, 0 bases at V and 1 base at J, with 15 bases in the middle. The CDR3 is 18 amino acids. Written as DNA, the CDR3 is TGCGCCAGCAGCCAAGAAGGACCCTTGACAGGGAACACCGGGGAGCTGTTTTTT. This encodes CASSQEGPLTGNTGELFF.

The chain couples TRBV4-1 to TRBJ1-5; TRBD1 might be the D (6 bases). This CDR3 comprises 15 residues. From germline, CDR1 is MGHRA and CDR2 YSYEKL. V was trimmed by 1 base and J by 6 bases, leaving 13 bases between them. CDR3: CASSQAPGDGQPQHF. The CDR3, as DNA: TGCGCCAGCAGCCAAGCTCCAGGGGACGGTCAGCCCCAGCATTTT.

This clone has a handful of counts. The chain employs TRBV5-8 and TRBJ1-4; D not certain. V was clipped by 1 base and J by 11 bases, with 15 bases between them. Germline lookup yields CDR1 SGHTS and CDR2 YDEGEE. This CDR3 is built from 14 residues. CDR3 DNA sequence: TGTGCCAGCAGCTTGTCAGTGACGAACTACAAACTGTTTTTT. Translated: CASSLSVTNYKLFF.

J is TRBJ2-2 and V is TRBV5-1; the D gene is possibly TRBD1 (6 bases). Trimming pared 4 bases from V and 2 bases from J, leaving 15 bases between. The germline V gene has CDR1 SGHRS and CDR2 YFSETQ. The CDR3 loop spans 16 amino acids. The CDR3 protein is CASSTNREINTGELFF. The CDR3 region has the DNA TGCGCCAGCAGCACTAACAGGGAAATAAACACCGGGGAGCTGTTTTTT.

V is TRBV6-5 and J is TRBJ2-5; no clear D. The J call may not be correct, given that the DNA end is closer to TRBJ2-7. Germline V CDR1 and CDR2: MNHEY, SVGAGI. The CDR3 covers 15 residues. The CDR3 DNA reads TGTGCCAGCAGTTACTTCCCACTGAGCTCCTACGAGCAGTACTTC. Translating gives CASSYFPLSSYEQYF.

The V call is TRBV7-6, the J call TRBJ2-1; TRBD2 is a possible D gene (6 bases). The length of the CDR3 is 16 residues. Trimming pared 2 bases from V and 1 base from J, leaving 12 bases between. CDR1 SGHVS and CDR2 FNYEAQ come from the germline V gene. The CDR3 nucleotides are TGTGCCAGCAGCTTATTTGGAGGAGGGTCCTACAATGAGCAGTTCTTC. Residues: CASSLFGGGSYNEQFF.

In its sample, this clone was seen a few times. The chain joins TRBV11-1 to TRBJ2-1; 11 positions agree with TRBD2. Germline V lookup: CDR1 SGHAT, CDR2 FQDESV (reference sequence). Unmatched junction bases numbered 9, after V lost 10 bases and J lost 7 bases. The CDR3 totals 14 residues. The CDR3 nucleotides read TGTGCCACTGCCCCGTCTAGCGGGAGGAATGAGCAGTTCTTC. Amino acids: CATAPSSGRNEQFF.

This clone was found a few times. V and J are TRBV2 and TRBJ2-7, with D possibly TRBD2 on 5 matching bases. CDR1 is SNHLY and CDR2 is FYNNEI in the germline V gene. This CDR3 spans 12 amino acids. V was cut by 1 base and J by 4 bases, with 5 bases left in between. The DNA of the CDR3 is TGTGCCAGCAGTGAAGGAGGGTACGAGCAGTACTTC. This translates into CASSEGGYEQYF.

The rearrangement uses TRBV7-6 and TRBJ2-1, with D tentatively TRBD2 (5 bases). Germline CDR1 and CDR2: SGHVS and FNYEAQ. CDR3 length: 16 residues. V dropped 5 bases and J dropped 7 bases, with 21 bases sitting between them. The CDR3 nucleotides read TGTGCCAGCAGCCCCTACCAAGGTCTAGCATTAAATGAGCAGTTCTTC. Its protein product is CASSPYQGLALNEQFF.

The chain joins TRBV28 to TRBJ1-1, with D tentatively TRBD1 (5 bases). In germline, CDR1 is MDHEN, CDR2 SYDVKM. The CDR3 spans 13 residues. The ends were cut back, 7 bases at V and 0 bases at J, with 9 bases in the middle. CDR3 residues: CASKGYVNTEAFF. The CDR3 DNA sequence: TGTGCCAGCAAGGGGTACGTGAACACTGAAGCTTTCTTT.

This sequence joins TRBV2 and TRBJ2-1; 10 bases are a match to TRBD2. This CDR3 contains 12 residues. V shed 4 bases and J 12 bases; nucleotides not matched to a gene: 3. The germline V gene encodes CDR1 SNHLY and CDR2 FYNNEI. The CDR3 DNA is TGTGCCAGCAGTGGAACTAGCGGGATGCAGTTCTTC. The encoded protein is CASSGTSGMQFF.

The chain carries TRBV7-3 and TRBJ2-3, with D possibly matching TRBD2 (6 bases). Trimming removed 5 bases at V and 4 bases at J, with 19 bases between. Germline CDR1 is SGHTA and CDR2 is FQGTGA. The CDR3 runs to 16 residues. The CDR3 region is CASSLERVAPADTQYF. The CDR3 nucleotides are TGTGCCAGCAGCCTCGAGCGGGTCGCCCCCGCAGATACGCAGTATTTT. Full variable domain (remainder filled in from reference TRBV7-3 and TRBJ2-3): GAGVSQTPSNKVTEKGKYVELRCDPISGHTALYWYRQSLGQGPEFLIYFQGTGAADDSGLPNDRFFAVRPEGSVSTLKIQRTERGDSAVYLCASSLERVAPADTQYFGPGTRLTVL.

Only one count was recorded for this clone. The V gene is TRBV7-6, the J gene TRBJ2-5, with TRBD1 matching over 7 bases. Germline-derived CDR1 and CDR2 are SGHVS and FNYEAQ. The CDR3 has 19 amino acids. J gave up 7 bases and V 5 bases, and 25 bases lay outside the gene matches. The CDR3 protein is CASSPEYSGTVGLGRTQYF. The CDR3 DNA follows: TGTGCCAGCAGCCCGGAATACTCCGGGACAGTGGGTCTCGGGCGGACCCAGTACTTC.

V is TRBV27 and J is TRBJ2-3; 12 bases map to TRBD2. This CDR3 contains 18 residues. Looked up from germline, CDR1 is MNHEY and CDR2 is SMNVEV (reference sequence). V lost 6 bases and J lost 2; bases outside the gene matches: 12. The DNA of the CDR3 is TGTGCCAGCAGATCGACTAGCGGGGGACTCCTTAACACAGATACGCAGTATTTT. As protein: CASRSTSGGLLNTDTQYF.

The chain is built from TRBV19 and TRBJ1-5; TRBD1 aligns across 10 bases. V gave up 2 bases and J gave up 3 bases; unmatched junction bases: 7. The CDR3 contains 17 residues. CDR1 is LNHDA and CDR2 is SQIVND in the germline V gene (reference sequence). The CDR3 loop reads CASSIRGTGVNNQPQHF. DNA for the CDR3: TGTGCCAGTAGTATAAGGGGGACAGGGGTTAACAATCAGCCCCAGCATTTT.

This clone showed up just once. The V and J genes are TRBV11-1 and TRBJ1-2; D is uncertain. This CDR3 has 16 amino acids. Trimming pared 1 base from V and 3 bases from J, leaving 15 bases between. Germline lookup yields CDR1 SGHAT and CDR2 FQDESV (reference sequence). The CDR3 here is CASSLGNPRGYYGYTF. The CDR3 nucleotides read TGTGCCAGCAGCTTAGGGAACCCTAGAGGATACTATGGCTACACCTTC.